Following are 30 T cell receptor beta chains from one sample sequenced in a study of OX40 agonist ivuxolimab in advanced cancers. Sequenced by immunoSEQ multiplex PCR; TCRdb stores in-frame clones only, minus some. The sample consists of tens of thousands of clones, 88% of them appearing once. The sample was CD4+ or CD8+ T cells sorted from blood, taken in a trial of the OX40 agonist ivuxolimab. The receptors derive from an adult with an advanced solid tumor such as melanoma, head and neck, liver or kidney cancer.

This chain uses TRBV19 with TRBJ1-5; the D is unclear. The CDR3 is 16 amino acids. The germline CDR1 and CDR2 sequences are LNHDA and SQIVND (reference sequence). V was shortened by 6 bases and J by 0 bases, with 15 bases between the two germline ends. The CDR3: CASRPADGYSNQPQHF. The CDR3, as DNA: TGTGCCAGTAGACCCGCGGACGGATATAGCAATCAGCCCCAGCATTTT.

The chain is built from TRBV30 and TRBJ2-5; the match to TRBD1 covers 8 bases. V trimming: 5 bases; J trimming: 5 bases; junction bases outside the gene matches: 4. This CDR3 is 12 amino acids long. CDR1 is GTSNPN, CDR2 SVGIG, per germline (reference sequence). For the CDR3, the DNA is TGTGCCTGGGGCGCAGGGGGCGAGACCCAGTACTTC. As protein: CAWGAGGETQYF.

The J gene is TRBJ2-7, the V gene TRBV19, with 11 bases fitting TRBD1. Germline values: CDR1 LNHDA, CDR2 SQIVND (reference sequence). Unmatched junction bases numbered 6, after V lost 2 bases and J lost 3 bases. The CDR3 extends over 16 amino acids. Here the CDR3 DNA reads TGTGCCAGTAGTATAACCGGGACAGGGGGGTTCTACGAGCAGTACTTC. Translation gives CASSITGTGGFYEQYF.

The J gene is TRBJ1-2, the V gene TRBV5-4, with 7 bases lining up with TRBD1. Trimming at V came to 6 bases and at J to 7 bases, leaving 6 bases not matched to a gene. CDR3 length: 12 residues. Germline V CDR1 and CDR2: SGHNT, YYREEE (reference sequence). CDR3: CASNNRGSGYTF. The CDR3 DNA reads as TGTGCCAGCAACAACAGGGGCTCTGGCTACACCTTC.

This clone was detected a few times. The chain uses TRBV28 and TRBJ2-7; 11 nucleotides match TRBD2. The CDR3 is 17 residues long. The trim removed 1 base at V and 6 bases at J, leaving 11 bases unmatched. The germline V gene encodes CDR1 MDHEN and CDR2 SYDVKM. In DNA form, the CDR3 reads TGTGCCAGCAGTTTATCGATTAGCGGGAGGGCCCGAAGCGAGCAGTACTTC. This sequence encodes CASSLSISGRARSEQYF.

The chain links TRBV30 to TRBJ2-3, with TRBD2 identical over 7 bases. The CDR3 is 16 residues long. From germline, CDR1 is GTSNPN and CDR2 SVGIG (reference sequence). Trimming cost V 1 base and J 8 bases; bases outside gene matches: 15. The CDR3 sequence is CAWSGRELGLLSTQYF. CDR3 coding DNA: TGTGCCTGGAGTGGGCGGGAGCTTGGGTTATTGTCTACGCAGTATTTT. Based on the CDR3 plus reference TRBV30 and TRBJ2-3, the full variable domain is SQTIHQWPATLVQPVGSPLSLECTVEGTSNPNLYWYRQAAGRGLQLLFYSVGIGQISSEVPQNLSASRPQDRQFILSSKKLLLSDSGFYLCAWSGRELGLLSTQYFGPGTRLTVL.

The chain links TRBV10-3 to TRBJ2-1; 10 bases agree with TRBD1. V gave up 5 bases and J gave up 5 bases; unmatched junction bases: 3. The CDR3 spans 14 residues. Germline assignment: CDR1 ENHRY and CDR2 SYGVKD. This CDR3 reads CAISPGTGDNEQFF. The CDR3 DNA reads TGTGCCATCAGTCCCGGGACAGGGGACAATGAGCAGTTCTTC.

The chain recombines TRBV28 with TRBJ2-2; D not resolved. The CDR3 runs to 12 residues. V was pared by 5 bases and J by 6 bases, with 7 bases between. Germline V gene lookup returns CDR1 MDHEN and CDR2 SYDVKM. CDR3 sequence: CASSPFPGELFF. The CDR3 nucleotides read TGTGCCAGCAGTCCCTTTCCCGGGGAGCTGTTTTTT.

CDR3: CASSFSGSTYNEQFF. As DNA, the CDR3 is TGTGCCAGCAGCTTTAGCGGGAGTACCTACAATGAGCAGTTCTTC. The chain employs TRBV7-3 and TRBJ2-1; TRBD2 agrees at 9 bases. The CDR3 is 15 amino acids. The J segment lost 2 bases and the V segment lost 3 bases, leaving 2 bases of the junction unmatched. Germline CDR1 and CDR2: SGHTA and FQGTGA.

The chain links TRBV13 to TRBJ2-7, with 15 bases aligning to TRBD2. Germline V gene data show CDR1 as PRHDT and CDR2 as FYEKMQ (reference sequence). J gave up 7 bases and V 2 bases, and 6 bases lay outside the gene matches. This CDR3 spans 16 amino acids. The CDR3 DNA reads TGTGCCAGCAGCTTATATGGGACTAGCGGGAGGTTAGAGCAGTACTTC. It is translated as CASSLYGTSGRLEQYF.

The J gene is TRBJ2-5, the V gene TRBV7-2; the D is unclear. Trimming cost V 5 bases and J 4 bases, with 8 bases left between them. CDR3 length equals 12 residues. The V gene's germline CDR1 is SGHTA and CDR2 FQGNSA. The CDR3 nucleotides are TGTGCCAGCAGCCTATTGGGAGAGACCCAGTACTTC. Translated, it gives CASSLLGETQYF.

This chain joins TRBV7-2 and TRBJ1-2; TRBD1 agrees at 9 bases. Germline loops: CDR1 SGHTA, CDR2 FQGNSA. CDR3 length: 13 residues. The V segment lost 5 bases and the J segment 6 bases; nucleotides outside the gene matches: 4. CDR3 in DNA: TGTGCCAGCAGCACCGGGACAGGGAATGGCTACACCTTC. Residues: CASSTGTGNGYTF.

This clone has only one observation. This sequence joins TRBV29-1 and TRBJ2-1; 13 bases match TRBD2. The CDR3 spans 12 residues. J lost 7 bases, V lost 7 bases, and 1 base had no gene match. The germline V gene has CDR1 SQVTM and CDR2 ANQGSEA. The CDR3 sequence is CSGTSGSNEQFF. CDR3 coding DNA: TGCAGCGGGACTAGCGGGAGTAATGAGCAGTTCTTC.

This chain links TRBV9 with TRBJ2-2; D remains unclear. This CDR3 has 15 residues. Per the germline V gene, CDR1 is SGDLS and CDR2 is YYNGEE. Trimming took off 1 base at V and 4 bases at J, with 11 bases between the two ends. This CDR3 is CASSVQPETTGELFF. CDR3 sequence (DNA): TGTGCCAGCAGCGTACAGCCGGAGACCACCGGGGAGCTGTTTTTT.

This chain uses TRBV11-2 with TRBJ2-5; D is possibly TRBD1 or TRBD2 (6 bases each). CDR1 SGHAT and CDR2 FQNNGV come from the germline V gene. Trimming removed 3 bases from V and 7 bases from J, with 18 bases in between. This CDR3 is built from 15 residues. CDR3 protein: CASSFTAGGPVTQYF. The CDR3 DNA is TGTGCCAGCAGCTTTACGGCTGGGGGGCCGGTGACCCAGTACTTC.

V usage is TRBV6-5 and J usage is TRBJ1-3; D call uncertain. The CDR3 sequence is 16 residues long. V was trimmed by 0 bases and J by 6 bases, leaving 15 bases between them. Looked up from germline, CDR1 is MNHEY and CDR2 is SVGAGI. CDR3 residues: CASSYSSQEGANTIYF. CDR3 DNA: TGTGCCAGCAGTTACTCGAGTCAGGAAGGTGCAAACACCATATATTTT.

The chain joins TRBV5-1 to TRBJ1-4; no firm D call. The length of the CDR3 is 13 residues. Germline lookup yields CDR1 SGHRS and CDR2 YFSETQ. Trimming cost V 1 base and J 8 bases, with 9 bases left between them. In DNA, the CDR3 is TGCGCCAGCAGCTTGCGGTCACCGGAAAAACTGTTTTTT. It codes for CASSLRSPEKLFF.

The genes are TRBV4-3 and TRBJ2-3; 9 bases map to TRBD2. The CDR3 consists of 16 residues. V was pared by 4 bases and J by 1 base, with 6 bases of the junction left unmatched. Germline loops: CDR1 LGHNA, CDR2 YSLEER. The CDR3 region has the DNA TGCGCCAGCAGCCTTGCGGGAGGGCGGGGCACAGATACGCAGTATTTT. This codes for CASSLAGGRGTDTQYF.

The rearrangement joins TRBV30 to TRBJ2-1, with 13 bases lining up with TRBD2. The CDR3 is made up of 14 amino acids. V was clipped by 1 base and J by 6 bases; unmatched bases: 0. Looked up from germline, CDR1 is GTSNPN and CDR2 is SVGIG (reference sequence). CDR3 in amino acids: CAWSGTSGSNEQFF. CDR3 nucleotides: TGTGCCTGGAGTGGGACTAGCGGGAGCAATGAGCAGTTCTTC. The variable domain in full, completed from reference TRBV30 and TRBJ2-1, reads SQTIHQWPATLVQPVGSPLSLECTVEGTSNPNLYWYRQAAGRGLQLLFYSVGIGQISSEVPQNLSASRPQDRQFILSSKKLLLSDSGFYLCAWSGTSGSNEQFFGPGTRLTVL.

The rearrangement uses TRBV6-5 and TRBJ2-3; perhaps D is TRBD1 or TRBD2 (5 bases each). CDR1 is MNHEY and CDR2 is SVGAGI in the germline V gene. V lost 7 bases and J lost 8, with 10 bases in between. The CDR3 is 11 amino acids. CDR3 sequence: CASTVGGTQYF. In nucleotides, the CDR3 is TGTGCCAGCACCGTTGGGGGTACGCAGTATTTT.

The CDR3 loop is CASSSSGSAGEQFF. The CDR3 region has the DNA TGTGCCAGCAGTTCCAGCGGGAGTGCTGGTGAGCAGTTCTTC. V usage is TRBV6-5 and J usage is TRBJ2-1; TRBD2 matches 8 bases. CDR3 length equals 14 residues. Per germline, CDR1 MNHEY and CDR2 SVGAGI. V shed 4 bases, J shed 9 bases, and the junction held 8 bases outside the gene matches.

The genes are TRBV5-1 and TRBJ2-1; TRBD2 is a possible D gene (5 bases). V was clipped by 2 bases and J by 5 bases, with 8 bases between them. Germline V gene data show CDR1 as SGHRS and CDR2 as YFSETQ. The CDR3 has 13 residues. CDR3 loop: CASSFGNNNEQFF. In DNA, the CDR3 is TGCGCCAGCAGCTTCGGGAATAACAATGAGCAGTTCTTC.

This sequence joins TRBV6-5 and TRBJ1-5; 7 bases map to TRBD1. CDR3 length: 15 residues. V dropped 5 bases and J dropped 4; count of bases not matched to a gene: 8. Germline values: CDR1 MNHEY, CDR2 SVGAGI. The CDR3 here is CASSRAQGGNQPQHF. CDR3 nucleotides: TGTGCCAGCAGTCGAGCTCAGGGGGGAAATCAGCCCCAGCATTTT.

The gene calls are TRBV4-2 and TRBJ1-4; possible D gene TRBD1, 6 bases. Trimming took 4 bases from V and 7 from J, leaving 10 bases between them. Germline CDR1 reads LGHNA; CDR2 reads YNFKEQ. This CDR3 comprises 13 residues. CDR3 sequence reads: CASSPGAAEKLFF. Here the CDR3 DNA reads TGTGCCAGCAGCCCAGGGGCGGCTGAAAAACTGTTTTTT.

This chain joins TRBV7-6 and TRBJ2-1, with 11 nucleotides matching TRBD2. Germline CDR1 reads SGHVS; CDR2 reads FNYEAQ. J lost 8 bases, V lost 10 bases, and 7 bases had no gene match. The CDR3 has 13 residues. CDR3 protein: CAKSSGRAHEQFF. The CDR3, as DNA: TGTGCCAAAAGTAGCGGGAGGGCCCATGAGCAGTTCTTC. The full variable domain, rest sourced from reference TRBV7-6 and TRBJ2-1, is GAGVSQSPRYKVTKRGQDVALRCDPISGHVSLYWYRQALGQGPEFLTYFNYEAQQDKSGLPNDRFSAERPEGSISTLTIQRTEQRDSAMYRCAKSSGRAHEQFFGPGTRLTVL.

This chain links TRBV6-6 with TRBJ2-7, with 13 positions matching TRBD2. Germline CDR1 MNHNY, CDR2 SVGAGI (reference sequence). After removal of 4 bases from V and 3 bases from J, the junction contained 3 bases not matched to a gene. The CDR3 totals 15 residues. CDR3 sequence reads: CASSWTSGGYYEQYF. The CDR3 bases are TGTGCCAGCAGTTGGACTAGCGGGGGATACTACGAGCAGTACTTC.

This clone occurred a few times. This rearrangement joins TRBV28 to TRBJ2-1; 13 bases line up with TRBD2. This CDR3 comprises 14 residues. The V gene end was trimmed by 4 bases and the J gene end by 9 bases; junction bases not matched to a gene: 3. Germline assignment: CDR1 MDHEN and CDR2 SYDVKM. Here the CDR3 reads CASSWTSGSREQFF. CDR3 DNA sequence: TGTGCCAGCAGTTGGACTAGCGGGAGCCGTGAGCAGTTCTTC.

The chain uses TRBV6-1 and TRBJ2-7, with D unclear. CDR1 is MNHNS, CDR2 SASEGT, per germline. The length of the CDR3 is 15 residues. Deletions cut 1 base from V and 3 bases from J, with 13 bases between. The CDR3 bases are TGTGCCAGCAGTGAAGGGCTAACTGGCCTCTACGAGCAGTACTTC. Amino acid sequence: CASSEGLTGLYEQYF.

The V call is TRBV6-5, the J call TRBJ2-2; no firm D call. CDR1 MNHEY and CDR2 SVGAGI come from the germline V gene. This CDR3 contains 16 residues. Trimming took 0 bases from V and 0 from J, leaving 8 bases between them. The CDR3 loop is CASSYSAGANTGELFF. In nucleotides, the CDR3 is TGTGCCAGCAGTTACTCGGCAGGTGCGAACACCGGGGAGCTGTTTTTT.

This clone was recorded only once. The CDR3 sequence is CAIKPGANTGELFF. DNA for the CDR3: TGTGCCATCAAGCCGGGAGCGAACACCGGGGAGCTGTTTTTT. The rearrangement links TRBV10-3 to TRBJ2-2; the D gene is possibly TRBD2 (6 bases). The germline V and J ends were trimmed by 7 bases and 0 bases, with 9 bases remaining between them. Germline-derived CDR1 and CDR2 are ENHRY and SYGVKD. The CDR3 runs to 14 residues.